A selection of T cell receptor beta chains follows, all from one sample in a study of beta chain features in type 1 diabetes. TCRdb keeps only in-frame clones here, not all; method: immunoSEQ multiplex PCR. Of about 220,000 clones listed, roughly a tenth were seen once; the top ten hold roughly 1.4%. The sample was central memory CD4+ T cells from blood. Receptor source: a man younger than 35 in good health. The CDR3 runs from the conserved cysteine through the conserved F or W. A D gene is named only where the DNA matches it firmly. Clone size is shown for a subset of rows, as once, few, many or a class of expanded clone.

few | TRBJ1-5 | TRBV6-1 | TRBD1 | CASTDRGGSNQPQHF
many | TRBJ2-1 | TRBV4-1 | - | CASSQERRTDFLQFF
- | TRBJ1-2 | TRBV7-2 | - | CASSLAGQRHGYTF
few | TRBJ2-7 | TRBV21-1 | - | CASSTTVGVEQYF
- | TRBJ2-7 | TRBV7-9 | TRBD2 | CASTETSGTSYEQYF
few | TRBJ2-7 | TRBV6-6 | - | CASSSPGRSYEQYF
few | TRBJ2-5 | TRBV10-3 | - | CAIRATGGQETQYF
few | TRBJ2-2 | TRBV6-1 | TRBD2 | CASSRGRATGELFF
many | TRBJ2-1 | TRBV21-1 | - | CASRGSRSYNEQFF
few | TRBJ1-1 | TRBV27 | TRBD1 | CASSSWTGANTEAFF
- | TRBJ2-1 | TRBV7-8 | - | CASSPGYNEQFF
few | TRBJ2-7 | TRBV30 | - | CAWGGGPYEQYF
- | TRBJ1-1 | TRBV6-6 | TRBD1 | CASSQQGMDTEAFF
few | TRBJ2-2 | TRBV29-1 | TRBD2 | CSCLGGRKNTGELFF
many | TRBJ2-3 | TRBV29-1 | - | CSVERHSDDTQYF
- | TRBJ2-7 | TRBV7-2 | - | CASSLVTYEQYF